This T cell receptor (beta chain) appears in the sequencing data of a study of control samples from healthy donors and cancer patients. Trimming shortened V by 3 bases and J by 1 base, and 7 bases separated the two germline ends. This CDR3 is built from 14 residues. The V gene's germline CDR1 is MNHEY and CDR2 SVGAGI. Data came from immunoSEQ multiplex PCR; TCRdb stores just in-frame clones and leaves some out. Among about 26,000 clones listed, 82% were seen once. This chain uses TRBV6-5 with TRBJ1-5; no definite D call. This receptor was identified in a man aged 55 to 70 with colorectal cancer. Material for sequencing was PBMCs. CDR3 coding DNA: TGTGCCAGCAGTTATGGCGGGAGCAATCAGCCCCAGCATTTT. It specifies CASSYGGSNQPQHF.